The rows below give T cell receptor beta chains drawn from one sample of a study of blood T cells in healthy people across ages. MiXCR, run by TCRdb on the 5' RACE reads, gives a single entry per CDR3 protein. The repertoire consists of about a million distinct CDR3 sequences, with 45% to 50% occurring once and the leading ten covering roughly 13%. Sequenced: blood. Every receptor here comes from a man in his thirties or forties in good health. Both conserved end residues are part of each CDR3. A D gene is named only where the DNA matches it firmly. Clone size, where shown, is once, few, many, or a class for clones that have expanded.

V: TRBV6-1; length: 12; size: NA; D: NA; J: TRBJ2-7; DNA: TGTGCCAGCACTCTCATCTCGTACGAGCAGTACTTC; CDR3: CASTLISYEQYF
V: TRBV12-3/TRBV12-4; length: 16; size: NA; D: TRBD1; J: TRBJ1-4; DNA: TGTGCCAGCAGTTTAGTGTTCCGGGACAGGGATGAAAAACTGTTTTTT; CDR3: CASSLVFRDRDEKLFF
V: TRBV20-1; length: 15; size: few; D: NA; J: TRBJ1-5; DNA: TGCAGTGCTAGTACCGGGACATCTAGCAATCAGCCCCAGCATTTT; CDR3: CSASTGTSSNQPQHF
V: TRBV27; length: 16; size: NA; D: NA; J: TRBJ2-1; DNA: TGTGCCAGCATTCCCCCGGGACCTAGCCCCTACAATGAGCAGTTCTTC; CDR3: CASIPPGPSPYNEQFF
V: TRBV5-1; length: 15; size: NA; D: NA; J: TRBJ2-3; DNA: TGCGCCAGCAGCTTTCAGGGGCCAACCACAGATACGCAGTATTTT; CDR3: CASSFQGPTTDTQYF
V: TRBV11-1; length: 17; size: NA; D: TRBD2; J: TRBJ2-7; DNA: TGTGCCAGCAGCTCCGGGACTAGCGGGGGCCACACCTACGAGCAGTACTTC; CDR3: CASSSGTSGGHTYEQYF
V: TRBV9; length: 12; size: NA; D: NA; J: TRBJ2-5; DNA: TGTGCCAGCAGCAGCGGTTACAATGAGCAGTACTTC; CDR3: CASSSGYNEQYF
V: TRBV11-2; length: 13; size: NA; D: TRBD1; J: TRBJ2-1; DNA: TGTGCCAGCAGCTTCGACAGGGGGTGGGAGCAGTTCTTC; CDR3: CASSFDRGWEQFF
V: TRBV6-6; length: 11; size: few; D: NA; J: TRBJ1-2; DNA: TGTGCCAGCAGTTATACAGGTGGCTACACCTTC; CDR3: CASSYTGGYTF
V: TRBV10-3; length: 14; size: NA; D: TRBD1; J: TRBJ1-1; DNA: TGTGCCATCAGTGTCGGGACAGGGGGCACTGAAGCTTTCTTT; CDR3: CAISVGTGGTEAFF
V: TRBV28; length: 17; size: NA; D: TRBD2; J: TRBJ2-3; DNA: TGTGCCAGCAGTTTAGGGGCTAGCGGGGGGGCGATAGATACGCAGTATTTT; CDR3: CASSLGASGGAIDTQYF
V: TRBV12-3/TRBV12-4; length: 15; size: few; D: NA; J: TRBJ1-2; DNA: TGTGCCAGCAGCGACCCGGGTCTAGCTAACTATGGCTACACCTTC; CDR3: CASSDPGLANYGYTF
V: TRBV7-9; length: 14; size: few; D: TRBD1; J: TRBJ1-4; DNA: TGTGCCAGCAGCCCAGGACAGGATAATGAAAAACTGTTTTTT; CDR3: CASSPGQDNEKLFF
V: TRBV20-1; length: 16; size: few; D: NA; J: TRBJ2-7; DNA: TGCAGTGCTAGAGATCTCGAGGCAGTAAAAGATTACGAGCAGTACTTC; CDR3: CSARDLEAVKDYEQYF
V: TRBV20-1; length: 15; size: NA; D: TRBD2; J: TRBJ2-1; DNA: TGCAGTGCTGTCGGGACTAGCGGGCCGCAAGGTGAGCAGTTCTTC; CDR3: CSAVGTSGPQGEQFF
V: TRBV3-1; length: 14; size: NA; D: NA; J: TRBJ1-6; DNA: TGTGCCAGCAACCAGGACCTAGATAATTCACCCCTCCACTTT; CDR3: CASNQDLDNSPLHF
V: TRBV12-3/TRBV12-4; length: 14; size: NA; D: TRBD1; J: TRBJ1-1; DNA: TGTGCCAGCAGTTTCCAGGGGGAGAACACTGAAGCTTTCTTT; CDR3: CASSFQGENTEAFF
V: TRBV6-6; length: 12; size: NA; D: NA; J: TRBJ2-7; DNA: TGTGCCAGCAGTTACCAGACCTACGAGCAGTACTTC; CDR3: CASSYQTYEQYF
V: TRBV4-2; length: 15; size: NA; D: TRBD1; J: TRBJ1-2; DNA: TGTGCCAGCAGCCAAGGAGAGACAGGGTCGCATGGCAACACCTTC; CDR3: CASSQGETGSHGNTF
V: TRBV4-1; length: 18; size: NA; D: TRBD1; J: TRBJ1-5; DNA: TGCGCCAGCAGCCAATATCCCAGGGGGCGTCGGGGCAATCAGCCCCAGCATTTT; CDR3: CASSQYPRGRRGNQPQHF
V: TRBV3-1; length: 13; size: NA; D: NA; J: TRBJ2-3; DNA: TGTGCCAGCAGCCAAACCCAGGGGGGTACGCAGTATTTT; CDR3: CASSQTQGGTQYF
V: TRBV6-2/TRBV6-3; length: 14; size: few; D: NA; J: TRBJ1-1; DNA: TGTGCCAGCACTCTCCCCACAGTGAACACTGAAGCTTTCTTT; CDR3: CASTLPTVNTEAFF
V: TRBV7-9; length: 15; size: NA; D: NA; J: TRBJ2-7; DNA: TGTGCCAGCAGCTCGGGGCCCCCGATCACCTACGAGCAGTACTTC; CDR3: CASSSGPPITYEQYF
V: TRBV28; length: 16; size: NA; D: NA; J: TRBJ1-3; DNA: TGTGCCAGCAAATCCCGTACACAGGGTTATGGAAACACCATATATTTT; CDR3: CASKSRTQGYGNTIYF
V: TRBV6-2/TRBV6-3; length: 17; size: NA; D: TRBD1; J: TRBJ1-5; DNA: TGTGCCAGCACTGGACAGGAGCGGAGTCATAGCAATCAGCCCCAGCATTTT; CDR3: CASTGQERSHSNQPQHF
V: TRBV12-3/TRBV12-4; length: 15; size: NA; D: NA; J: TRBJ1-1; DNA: TGTGCCAGCAGACCCCAGGTACTGATGAACACTGAAGCTTTCTTT; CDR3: CASRPQVLMNTEAFF
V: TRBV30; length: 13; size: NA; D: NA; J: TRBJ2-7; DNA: TGTGCCTGGAACCCGGGACTTACCTACGAGCAGTACTTC; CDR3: CAWNPGLTYEQYF
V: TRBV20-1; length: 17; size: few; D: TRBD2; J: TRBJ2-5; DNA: TGCAGTGCTACCGGGACTAGCGGGGGGGGCTTTCAAGAGACCCAGTACTTC; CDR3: CSATGTSGGGFQETQYF
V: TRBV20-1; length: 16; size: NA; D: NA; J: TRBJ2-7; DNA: TGCAGTGCTAGAGGCCGAGGGGGTGGGGTCTCCTACGAGCAGTACTTC; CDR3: CSARGRGGGVSYEQYF
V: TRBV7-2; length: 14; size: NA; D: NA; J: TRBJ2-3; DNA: TGTGCCAGCACCCAAGGGGGGGCAAGAGATACGCAGTATTTT; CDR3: CASTQGGARDTQYF
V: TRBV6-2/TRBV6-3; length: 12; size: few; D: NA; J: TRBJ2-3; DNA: TGTGCCAGCAGGGGGGCTAGAGATACGCAGTATTTT; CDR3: CASRGARDTQYF
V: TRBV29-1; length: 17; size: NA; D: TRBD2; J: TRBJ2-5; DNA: TGCAGCGTTTCCCCAGCCCTAGCGGGACCTTTCCAAGAGACCCAGTACTTC; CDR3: CSVSPALAGPFQETQYF
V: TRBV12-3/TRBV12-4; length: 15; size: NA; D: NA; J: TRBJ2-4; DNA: TGTGCCAGCAGTTTAGCCGCGTCAGGGCAAAACATTCAGTACTTC; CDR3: CASSLAASGQNIQYF
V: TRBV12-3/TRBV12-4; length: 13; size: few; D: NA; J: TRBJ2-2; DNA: TGTGCCAGCAGTTTTTCAGGGCCCGGGGAGCTGTTTTTT; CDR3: CASSFSGPGELFF
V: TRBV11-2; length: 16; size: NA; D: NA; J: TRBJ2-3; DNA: TGTGCCAGCAGCTTTCCCCCAAGCGGGAGCACAGATACGCAGTATTTT; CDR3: CASSFPPSGSTDTQYF
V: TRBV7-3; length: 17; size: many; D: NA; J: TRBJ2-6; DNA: TGTGCCAGCAGCTCGGACGGATCCATCCCTGGGGCCAACGTCCTGACTTTC; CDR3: CASSSDGSIPGANVLTF
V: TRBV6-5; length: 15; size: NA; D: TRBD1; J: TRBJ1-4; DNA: TGTGCCAGCAGTTACTCGGGACAGACTAATGAAAAACTGTTTTTT; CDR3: CASSYSGQTNEKLFF
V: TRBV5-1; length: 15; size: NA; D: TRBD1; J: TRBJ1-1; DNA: TGCGCCAGCACCCAACAGGGACAGGTGAACACTGAAGCTTTCTTT; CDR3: CASTQQGQVNTEAFF
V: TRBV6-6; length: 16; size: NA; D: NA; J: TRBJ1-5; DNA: TGTGCCAGCAGTTACGGTCCGGCCGGGAGCGATCAGTCCCAGCATTTT; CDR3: CASSYGPAGSDQSQHF
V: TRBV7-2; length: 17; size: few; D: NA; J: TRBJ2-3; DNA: TGTGCCAGCAGCTTAGCGTCCGGGAGCCCTAGCACAGATACGCAGTATTTT; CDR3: CASSLASGSPSTDTQYF
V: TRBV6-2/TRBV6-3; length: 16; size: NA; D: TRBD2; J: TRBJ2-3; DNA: TGTGCCAGCAGGACCCCAGGACTAGCGGGGGGCCGCGGGCAGTATTTT; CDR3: CASRTPGLAGGRGQYF
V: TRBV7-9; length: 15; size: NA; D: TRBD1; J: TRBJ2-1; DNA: TGTGCCAGCAGACCGAAGACAGGGGGAACGAATGAGCAGTTCTTC; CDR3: CASRPKTGGTNEQFF
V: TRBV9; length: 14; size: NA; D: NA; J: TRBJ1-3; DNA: TGTGCCAGCAGCGTAGGGAGCTCTGGAAACACCATATATTTT; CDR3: CASSVGSSGNTIYF
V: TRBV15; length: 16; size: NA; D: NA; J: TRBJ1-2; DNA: TGTGCCACCAGCAGAGATGAAGGGAGGGGTGGTGATGGCTACACCTTC; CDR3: CATSRDEGRGGDGYTF
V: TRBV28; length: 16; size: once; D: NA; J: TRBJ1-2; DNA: TGTGCCAGCTCCTCGGGAGGGACTCCCACTCATGGTGGCTACACCTTC; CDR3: CASSSGGTPTHGGYTF
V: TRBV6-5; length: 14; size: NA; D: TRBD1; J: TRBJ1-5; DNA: TGTGCCAGCAGGGGAGGGGGCTCTGGTCAGCCCCAGCATTTT; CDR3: CASRGGGSGQPQHF
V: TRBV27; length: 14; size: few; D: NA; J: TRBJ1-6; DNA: TGTGCCAGCAGGACGAGCTGGGCAAATTCACCCCTCCACTTT; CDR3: CASRTSWANSPLHF
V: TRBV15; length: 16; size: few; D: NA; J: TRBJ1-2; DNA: TGTGCCACCAGCTCCTCGGCGTACACTGCTAACTATGGCTACACCTTC; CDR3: CATSSSAYTANYGYTF
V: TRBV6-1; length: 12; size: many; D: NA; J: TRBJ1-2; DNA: TGTGTCGTCTCGGGGCAGGGATATGGCTACACCTTC; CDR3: CVVSGQGYGYTF
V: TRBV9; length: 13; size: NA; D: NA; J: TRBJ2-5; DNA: TGTGCCAGCAGCGTAGAACGTTCGGAGACCCAGTACTTC; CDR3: CASSVERSETQYF
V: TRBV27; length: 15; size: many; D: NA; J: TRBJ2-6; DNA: TGTGCCAGCAGTCCTGACAGATCTGGGGCCAACGTCCTGACTTTC; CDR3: CASSPDRSGANVLTF
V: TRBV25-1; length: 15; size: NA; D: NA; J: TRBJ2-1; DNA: TGTGCCAGCAGTATCGACGGAACCTCCTACAATGAGCAGTTCTTC; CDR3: CASSIDGTSYNEQFF
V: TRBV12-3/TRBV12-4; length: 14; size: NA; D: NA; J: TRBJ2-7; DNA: TGTGCCATAACCTCTGGCGGGGGCTGGTACGAGCAGTACTTC; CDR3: CAITSGGGWYEQYF
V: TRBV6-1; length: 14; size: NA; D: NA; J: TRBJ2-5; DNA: TGTGCCAACAGTGTTATCAGGCATCAAGAGACCCAGTACTTC; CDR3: CANSVIRHQETQYF
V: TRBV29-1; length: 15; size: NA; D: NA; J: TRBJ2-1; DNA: TGCAGCGTTGAACCCCATGGCCGCCGGGACAATGAGCAGTTCTTC; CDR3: CSVEPHGRRDNEQFF
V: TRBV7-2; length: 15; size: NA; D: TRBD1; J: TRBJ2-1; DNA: TGTGCCAGCAGCTTATGGGACAGCTCGTCTAATGAGCAGTTCTTC; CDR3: CASSLWDSSSNEQFF
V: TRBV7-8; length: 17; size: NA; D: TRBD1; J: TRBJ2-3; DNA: TGTGCCAGCAGCTTAGCCCTGACAGGGGCCGCGACAGATACGCAGTATTTT; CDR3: CASSLALTGAATDTQYF
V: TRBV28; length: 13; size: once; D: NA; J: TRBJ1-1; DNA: TGTGCCAGCAGACCTCCAGGGCGCACTGAAGCTTTCTTT; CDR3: CASRPPGRTEAFF
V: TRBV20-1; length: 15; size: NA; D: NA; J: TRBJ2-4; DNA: TGCAGTGCCCTAGATACTCTGGGAGCCAAAAACATTCAGTACTTC; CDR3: CSALDTLGAKNIQYF
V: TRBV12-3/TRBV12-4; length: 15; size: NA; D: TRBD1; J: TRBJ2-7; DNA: TGTGCCAGCAGTTTAGAGGGACAGGGGGCCGACGAGCAGTACTTC; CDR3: CASSLEGQGADEQYF